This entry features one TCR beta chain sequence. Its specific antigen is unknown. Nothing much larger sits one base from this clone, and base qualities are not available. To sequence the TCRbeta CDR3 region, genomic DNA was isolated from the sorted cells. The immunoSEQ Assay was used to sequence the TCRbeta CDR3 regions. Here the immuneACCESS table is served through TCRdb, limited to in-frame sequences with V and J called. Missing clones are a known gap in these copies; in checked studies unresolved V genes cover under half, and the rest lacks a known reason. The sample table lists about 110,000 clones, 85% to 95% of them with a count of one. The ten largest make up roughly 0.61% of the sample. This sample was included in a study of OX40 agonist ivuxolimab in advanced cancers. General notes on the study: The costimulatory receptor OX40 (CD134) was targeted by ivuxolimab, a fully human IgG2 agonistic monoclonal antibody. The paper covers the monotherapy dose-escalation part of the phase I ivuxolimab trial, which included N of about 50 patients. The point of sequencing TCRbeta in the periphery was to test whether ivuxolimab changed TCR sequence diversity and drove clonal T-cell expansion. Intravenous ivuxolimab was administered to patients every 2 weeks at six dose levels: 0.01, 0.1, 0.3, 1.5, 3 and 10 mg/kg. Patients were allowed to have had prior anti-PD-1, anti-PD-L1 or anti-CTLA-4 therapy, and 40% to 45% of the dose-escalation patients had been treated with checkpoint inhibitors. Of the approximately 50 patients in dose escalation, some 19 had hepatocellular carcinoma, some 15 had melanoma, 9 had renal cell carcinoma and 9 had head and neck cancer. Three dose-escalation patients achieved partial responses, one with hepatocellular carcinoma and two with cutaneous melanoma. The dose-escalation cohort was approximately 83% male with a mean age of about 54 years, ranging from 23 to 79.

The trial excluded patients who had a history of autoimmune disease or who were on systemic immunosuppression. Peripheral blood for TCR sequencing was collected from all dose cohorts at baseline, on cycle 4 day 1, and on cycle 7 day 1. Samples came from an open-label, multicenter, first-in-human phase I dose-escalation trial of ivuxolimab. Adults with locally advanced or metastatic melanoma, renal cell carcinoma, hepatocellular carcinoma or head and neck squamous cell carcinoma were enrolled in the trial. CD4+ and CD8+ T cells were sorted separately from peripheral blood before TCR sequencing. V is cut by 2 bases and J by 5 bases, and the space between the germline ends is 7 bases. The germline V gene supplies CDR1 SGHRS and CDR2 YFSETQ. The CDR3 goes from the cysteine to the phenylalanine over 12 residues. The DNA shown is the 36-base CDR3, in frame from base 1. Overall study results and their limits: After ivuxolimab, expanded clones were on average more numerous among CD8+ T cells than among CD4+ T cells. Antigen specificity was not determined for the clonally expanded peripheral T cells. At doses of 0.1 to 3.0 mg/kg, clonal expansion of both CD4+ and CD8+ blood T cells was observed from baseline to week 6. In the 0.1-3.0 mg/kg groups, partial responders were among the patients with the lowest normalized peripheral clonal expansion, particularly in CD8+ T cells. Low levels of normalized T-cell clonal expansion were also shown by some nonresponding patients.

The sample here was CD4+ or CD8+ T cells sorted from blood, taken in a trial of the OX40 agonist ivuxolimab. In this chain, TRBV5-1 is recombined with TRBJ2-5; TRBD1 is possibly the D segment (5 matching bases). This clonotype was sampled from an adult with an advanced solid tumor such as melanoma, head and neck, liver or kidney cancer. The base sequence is TGCGCCAGCAGCTTACAGGACGAGACCCAGTACTTC. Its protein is CASSLQDETQYF.